The sequence of this TCR beta chain was determined in a study of T-cell memory formation after mild COVID-19. General observations from the study: The finding that pre-infection memory included some responding clones suggested that cross-reactive memory joined.

In TCRdb, the 5' RACE reads were re-called with MiXCR into one record per CDR3 protein. In the table there are under 200,000 distinct CDR3 sequences, approximately 12% of which are singletons. This clonotype was counted between two and nine times. What it binds is unknown. The CDR3 totals 15 residues. Germline CDR1 reads SGHTA; CDR2 reads FQGNSA. V dropped 4 bases and J dropped 2; count of bases not matched to a gene: 6. The receptor was derived from a man younger than 35 who had mild COVID-19 (a few samples of this study predate the infection). Cell type and time point are not known. Sequenced sample: PBMCs or a T cell subset sorted from them (not recorded which). The chain employs TRBV7-2 and TRBJ2-7; 9 positions agree with TRBD2. The CDR3 DNA reads TGTGCCAGCAGCTACGCGGCTAGCGGGGCCTACGAGCAGTACTTC. Encoded protein: CASSYAASGAYEQYF.